This is a list of T cell receptor beta chains from one sample in a study of blood T cell repertoires in COVID-19. Repertoires were generated with immunoSEQ multiplex PCR, while TCRdb's copy carries only in-frame clones and drops some. The table includes roughly 300,000 clones, approximately 84% detected once. Sequenced sample: peripheral blood. The receptor source for this set is a human donor with COVID-19, enrolled during active disease. The donor label of this sample is uncertain. Each CDR3 is given with its conserved first and last residue. Fields, in order: D gene, J gene, V gene, clone size, CDR3 protein, CDR3 DNA. The D gene is left open where the match is weak. Size is stated for part of the rows, as once, few or many counts, or as a class when the clone is expanded.

. | TRBJ2-1 | TRBV6-6 | few | CASSYSPGYNEQFF | TGTGCCAGCAGTTACTCGCCGGGTTACAATGAGCAGTTCTTC
. | TRBJ1-1 | TRBV11-2 | . | CASSLGGGGTEAFF | TGTGCCAGCAGCCTTGGGGGGGGCGGGACTGAAGCTTTCTTT
TRBD1 | TRBJ1-1 | TRBV5-1 | . | CASSLRQGSDTEAFF | TGCGCCAGCAGCCTGCGACAGGGGTCAGACACTGAAGCTTTCTTT
. | TRBJ1-1 | TRBV30 | . | CAWSVRGRNTEAFF | TGTGCCTGGAGTGTACGGGGAAGGAACACTGAAGCTTTCTTT
. | TRBJ1-4 | TRBV19 | few | CASSEGTLEKLFF | TGTGCCAGTAGTGAAGGGACACTTGAAAAACTGTTTTTT
TRBD1 | TRBJ2-7 | TRBV5-1 | . | CASTRTGQGYEQYF | TGCGCCAGCACCCGGACAGGGCAGGGCTACGAGCAGTACTTC
. | TRBJ2-1 | TRBV30 | . | CAWSTGGPIGEQFF | TGTGCCTGGAGTACAGGAGGGCCTATCGGTGAGCAGTTCTTC
. | TRBJ2-2 | TRBV19 | . | CASRLFTVNTGELFF | TGTGCCAGTAGGTTATTCACGGTGAACACCGGGGAGCTGTTTTTT
TRBD1 | TRBJ1-3 | TRBV6-5 | . | CASSRGTALENTIYF | TGTGCCAGCAGTCGGGGGACAGCACTCGAAAACACCATATATTTT
. | TRBJ1-4 | TRBV7-2 | . | CASSLTGVRVDEKLFF | TGTGCCAGCAGCCTCACGGGGGTTCGGGTCGATGAAAAACTGTTTTTT
. | TRBJ2-2 | TRBV6-5 | . | CASRTQVTGELFF | TGTGCCAGCAGAACTCAAGTCACCGGGGAGCTGTTTTTT
TRBD2 | TRBJ2-3 | TRBV19 | . | CASNPFSGNTDTQYF | TGTGCCAGTAATCCGTTTAGCGGGAACACAGATACGCAGTATTTT
TRBD2 | TRBJ2-7 | TRBV14 | . | CASSQEWTSGTYTYEQYF | TGTGCCAGCAGCCAAGAATGGACTAGCGGGACTTATACCTACGAGCAGTACTTC
TRBD2 | TRBJ2-7 | TRBV5-4 | . | CASSVTSGSGEQYF | TGTGCCAGCAGCGTTACTAGCGGGAGCGGCGAGCAGTACTTC
TRBD2 | TRBJ2-1 | TRBV10-3 | . | CAISERAGPYNEQFF | TGTGCCATCAGTGAGAGAGCGGGACCCTACAATGAGCAGTTCTTC
TRBD2 | TRBJ2-3 | TRBV28 | . | CASSFQLAGVADTQYF | TGTGCCAGCAGTTTCCAACTAGCGGGAGTAGCAGATACGCAGTATTTT
. | TRBJ1-1 | TRBV19 | . | CASSIGTDTEAFF | TGTGCCAGTAGTATAGGGACAGACACTGAAGCTTTCTTT
. | TRBJ1-1 | TRBV27 | . | CASSGQHTEAFF | TGTGCCAGCAGTGGGCAGCACACTGAAGCTTTCTTT
TRBD1 | TRBJ2-2 | TRBV5-1 | . | CASSPTGGDTGELFF | TGCGCCAGCAGCCCCACAGGGGGCGACACCGGGGAGCTGTTTTTT
. | TRBJ1-6 | TRBV3-1/TRBV3-2 | . | CASSGSGREPLHF | TGTGCCAGCAGCGGGTCGGGGAGGGAACCCCTCCACTTT
. | TRBJ1-2 | TRBV2 | . | CASSVGQGNGYTF | TGTGCCAGCAGTGTTGGTCAGGGGAACGGCTACACCTTC
. | TRBJ2-3 | TRBV2 | . | CATVSTDTQYF | TGTGCCACGGTTAGCACAGATACGCAGTATTTT
. | TRBJ2-7 | TRBV28 | . | CASSGGLGLKQYF | TGTGCCAGCAGTGGTGGTCTAGGCCTCAAGCAGTACTTC
. | TRBJ2-7 | TRBV6-6 | once | CASSYADIAYEQYF | TGTGCCAGCAGTTACGCGGATATCGCCTACGAGCAGTACTTC
TRBD1 | TRBJ2-3 | TRBV7-3 | . | CASSIRGRSTDTQYF | TGTGCCAGCAGCATCAGGGGGCGAAGCACAGATACGCAGTATTTT
. | TRBJ1-5 | TRBV6-5 | once | CASLPSGSQPQHF | TGTGCCAGTCTTCCCTCTGGGAGCCAGCCCCAGCATTTT
TRBD2 | TRBJ2-5 | TRBV19 | . | CASSPGRGETQYF | TGTGCCAGTAGCCCGGGGCGGGGGGAGACCCAGTACTTC
TRBD1 | TRBJ2-7 | TRBV28 | . | CASSLTGVSSSYEQYF | TGTGCCAGCAGTTTAACAGGGGTTTCCTCCTCCTACGAGCAGTACTTC
TRBD2 | TRBJ2-3 | TRBV30 | . | CAWRGAGGADTQYF | TGTGCCTGGCGCGGAGCGGGGGGGGCAGATACGCAGTATTTT
. | TRBJ1-1 | TRBV7-3 | . | CASSPPSGTEAFF | TGTGCCAGCAGCCCGCCCTCGGGGACTGAAGCTTTCTTT
TRBD2 | TRBJ2-7 | TRBV7-8 | . | CASSSPPSGSLREQYF | TGTGCCAGCAGCTCCCCCCCAAGCGGGAGTTTGAGGGAGCAGTACTTC
TRBD2 | TRBJ2-1 | TRBV7-3 | . | CASSFAGGPLDEQFF | TGTGCCAGCAGCTTCGCGGGAGGGCCTCTCGATGAGCAGTTCTTC
TRBD2 | TRBJ2-7 | TRBV27 | . | CASSLQRELGDRGYEQYF | TGTGCCAGCAGTTTGCAGCGGGAGTTAGGGGATCGGGGATACGAGCAGTACTTC
TRBD1 | TRBJ1-2 | TRBV28 | . | CASSQGGPRNYGYTF | TGTGCCAGCAGCCAGGGGGGACCCCGAAACTATGGCTACACCTTC
TRBD2 | TRBJ2-7 | TRBV3-1/TRBV3-2 | . | CASSQHSGRVIEQYF | TGTGCCAGCAGCCAACATAGCGGGAGGGTGATCGAGCAGTACTTC